These 7 T cell receptor beta chains came from one sample sequenced in a study of cytomegalovirus exposure and HLA in healthy donors. The data were produced by immunoSEQ multiplex PCR, yet TCRdb's version contains in-frame clones alone and is incomplete. This sample has 59,000 or so clones, with about 88% found just once. Sequencing input: PBMCs. The receptors originated from a young woman in good health and CMV-seronegative.

V usage is TRBV7-6 and J usage is TRBJ1-1, with 9 bases fitting TRBD1. V lost 5 bases to trimming and J lost 1 base; unmatched junction nucleotides: 5. The CDR3 runs to 15 residues. Germline values: CDR1 SGHVS, CDR2 FNYEAQ. The CDR3 nucleotides are TGTGCCAGCAGCCAGGGACAGGGCGGGAACACTGAAGCTTTCTTT. Protein sequence: CASSQGQGGNTEAFF.

The chain has TRBV7-2 and TRBJ1-2; D may be TRBD1 (6 bases). Between the trimmed V and J ends, which lost 1 base and 8 bases, there was a span of 14 bases. This CDR3 contains 14 residues. The germline V gene has CDR1 SGHTA and CDR2 FQGNSA. In nucleotides, the CDR3 is TGTGCCAGCAGCTTAGACCGGGGGGGCCGAGGCTACACCTTC. Translating it yields CASSLDRGGRGYTF.

The chain joins TRBV27 to TRBJ1-1; D is undetermined. CDR3 length: 14 residues. Deletions cut 5 bases from V and 1 base from J, with 11 bases between. Germline CDR1 and CDR2: MNHEY and SMNVEV (reference sequence). CDR3 residues: CASSPGEGNTEAFF. Here the CDR3 DNA reads TGTGCCAGCAGTCCCGGGGAGGGGAACACTGAAGCTTTCTTT.

The rearrangement links TRBV27 to TRBJ2-7; TRBD2 aligns across 11 bases. Germline CDR1 MNHEY, CDR2 SMNVEV (reference sequence). Trimming at V came to 3 bases and at J to 6 bases, leaving 4 bases not matched to a gene. This CDR3 spans 14 amino acids. CDR3 sequence (DNA): TGTGCCAGCAGTTTTAGCGGGGGGGCGGGCGAGCAGTACTTC. Its translation is CASSFSGGAGEQYF.

This sequence joins TRBV5-6 and TRBJ2-1; 11 positions agree with TRBD2. The CDR3 runs 15 residues. CDR1 SGHDT and CDR2 YYEEEE come from the germline V gene. With 5 bases clipped from V and 4 bases from J, the junction kept 5 bases outside the gene matches. The CDR3 loop reads CASRGGLAAYNEQFF. CDR3 nucleotides: TGTGCCAGCAGGGGGGGACTAGCGGCTTACAATGAGCAGTTCTTC.

The chain carries TRBV7-2 and TRBJ1-4; 10 nucleotides match TRBD1. Germline V gene sequence: CDR1 SGHTA, CDR2 FQGNSA. The CDR3 has 14 amino acids. The V segment lost 5 bases and the J segment 6 bases; nucleotides outside the gene matches: 3. The chain's CDR3 is CASSTDRGDEKLFF. The CDR3 coding sequence is TGTGCCAGCAGCACGGACAGGGGGGATGAAAAACTGTTTTTT.

V and J are TRBV19 and TRBJ1-4; D is unclear. The V gene lost 3 bases and the J gene lost 5 bases, with 13 bases spanning the gap. Germline loops: CDR1 LNHDA, CDR2 SQIVND (reference sequence). The length of the CDR3 is 15 residues. CDR3 region: CASSIVFRRNEKLFF. CDR3 in DNA: TGTGCCAGTAGTATTGTGTTCAGGAGGAATGAAAAACTGTTTTTT.